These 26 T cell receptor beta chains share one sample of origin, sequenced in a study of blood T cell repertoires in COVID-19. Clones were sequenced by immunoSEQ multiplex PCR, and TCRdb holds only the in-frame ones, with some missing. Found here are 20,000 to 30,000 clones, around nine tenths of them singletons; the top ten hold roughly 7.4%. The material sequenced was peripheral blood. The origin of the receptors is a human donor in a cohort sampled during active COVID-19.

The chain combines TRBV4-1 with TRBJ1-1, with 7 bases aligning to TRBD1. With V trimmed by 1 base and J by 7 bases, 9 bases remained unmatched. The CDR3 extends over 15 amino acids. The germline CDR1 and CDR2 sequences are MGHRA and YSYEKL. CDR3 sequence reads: CASSQGVDRVGEAFF. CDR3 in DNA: TGCGCCAGCAGCCAAGGGGTAGACAGGGTTGGTGAAGCTTTCTTT.

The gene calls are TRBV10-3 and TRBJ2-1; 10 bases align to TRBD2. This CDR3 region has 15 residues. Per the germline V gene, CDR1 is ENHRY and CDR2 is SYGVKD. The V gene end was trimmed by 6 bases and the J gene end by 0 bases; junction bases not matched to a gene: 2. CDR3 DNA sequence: TGTGCCATCAGCCTAGCGGGGGCCTCCTACAATGAGCAGTTCTTC. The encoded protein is CAISLAGASYNEQFF.

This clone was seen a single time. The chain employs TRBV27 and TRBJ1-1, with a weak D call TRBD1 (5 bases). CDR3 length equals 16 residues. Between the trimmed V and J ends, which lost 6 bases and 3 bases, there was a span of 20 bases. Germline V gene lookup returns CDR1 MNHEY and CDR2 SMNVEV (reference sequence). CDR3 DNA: TGTGCCAGCAGAGCCTGGACACCGGCCGCGGACACTGAAGCTTTCTTT. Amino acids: CASRAWTPAADTEAFF.

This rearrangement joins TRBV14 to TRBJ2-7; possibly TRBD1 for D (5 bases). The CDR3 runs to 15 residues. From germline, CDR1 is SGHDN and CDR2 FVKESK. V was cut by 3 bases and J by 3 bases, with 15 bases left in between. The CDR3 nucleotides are TGTGCCAGCAGCCACGGTAAGACAGTTCTCTACGAGCAGTACTTC. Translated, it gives CASSHGKTVLYEQYF. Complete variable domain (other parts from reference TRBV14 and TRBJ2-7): EAGVTQFPSHSVIEKGQTVTLRCDPISGHDNLYWYRRVMGKEIKFLLHFVKESKQDESGMPNNRFLAERTGGTYSTLKVQPAELEDSGVYFCASSHGKTVLYEQYFGPGTRLTVT.

The CDR3 loop reads CASSLPGQVAYEQYF. The CDR3 DNA reads TGTGCCAGCAGCTTGCCAGGACAGGTAGCCTACGAGCAGTACTTC. The rearrangement links TRBV5-6 to TRBJ2-7; 7 bases are shared with TRBD1. Germline V gives CDR1 SGHDT, CDR2 YYEEEE. The CDR3 runs 15 residues. V trimming: 1 base; J trimming: 2 bases; junction bases outside the gene matches: 6.

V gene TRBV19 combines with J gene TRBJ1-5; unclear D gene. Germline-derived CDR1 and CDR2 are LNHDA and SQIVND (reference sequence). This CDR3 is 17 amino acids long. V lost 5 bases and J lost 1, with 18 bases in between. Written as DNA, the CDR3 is TGTGCCAGTAGTGGCTTATCGGGAGTTGGGAGCAATCAGCCCCAGCATTTT. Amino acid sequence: CASSGLSGVGSNQPQHF.

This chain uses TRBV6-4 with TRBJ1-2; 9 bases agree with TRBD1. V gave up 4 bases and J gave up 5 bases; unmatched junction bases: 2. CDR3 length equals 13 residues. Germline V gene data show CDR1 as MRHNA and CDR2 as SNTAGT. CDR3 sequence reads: CASSADRGYGYTF. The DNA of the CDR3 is TGTGCCAGCAGTGCCGACAGGGGGTATGGCTACACCTTC.

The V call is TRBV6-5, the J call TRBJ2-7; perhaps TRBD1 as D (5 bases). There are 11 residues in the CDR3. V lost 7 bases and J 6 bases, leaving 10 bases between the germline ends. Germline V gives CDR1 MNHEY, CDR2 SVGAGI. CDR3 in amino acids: CASIFQGEQYF. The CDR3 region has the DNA TGTGCCAGCATTTTCCAGGGCGAGCAGTACTTC.

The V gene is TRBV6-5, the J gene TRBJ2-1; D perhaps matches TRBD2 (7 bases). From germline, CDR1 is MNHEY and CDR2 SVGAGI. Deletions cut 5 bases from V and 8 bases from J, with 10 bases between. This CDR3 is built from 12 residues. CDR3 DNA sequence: TGTGCCAGCAGTCGAGGGGGGGATGAGCAGTTCTTC. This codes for CASSRGGDEQFF.

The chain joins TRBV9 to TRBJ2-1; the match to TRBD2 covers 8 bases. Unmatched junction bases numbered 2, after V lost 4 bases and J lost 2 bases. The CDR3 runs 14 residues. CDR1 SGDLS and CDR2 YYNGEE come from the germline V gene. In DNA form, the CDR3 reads TGTGCCAGCAGCCCGGGACTAGCCTACAATGAGCAGTTCTTC. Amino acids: CASSPGLAYNEQFF.

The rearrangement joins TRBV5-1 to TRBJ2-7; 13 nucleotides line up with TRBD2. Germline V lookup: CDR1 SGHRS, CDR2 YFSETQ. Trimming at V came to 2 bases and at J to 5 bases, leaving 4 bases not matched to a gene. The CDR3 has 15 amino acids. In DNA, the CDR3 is TGCGCCAGCAGCTTTGGACTAGCGGGAGTAAACGAGCAGTACTTC. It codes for CASSFGLAGVNEQYF.

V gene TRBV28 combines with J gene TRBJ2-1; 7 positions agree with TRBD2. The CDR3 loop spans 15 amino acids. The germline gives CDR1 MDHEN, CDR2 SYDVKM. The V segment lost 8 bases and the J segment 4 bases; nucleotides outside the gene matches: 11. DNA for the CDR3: TGTGCCAGCCTTCTGGGCGGGAGTGTTTACAATGAGCAGTTCTTC. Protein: CASLLGGSVYNEQFF. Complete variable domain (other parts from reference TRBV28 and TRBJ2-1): DVKVTQSSRYLVKRTGEKVFLECVQDMDHENMFWYRQDPGLGLRLIYFSYDVKMKEKGDIPEGYSVSREKKERFSLILESASTNQTSMYLCASLLGGSVYNEQFFGPGTRLTVL.

CDR3 loop: CASSIVASNEQFF. The CDR3 nucleotides are TGTGCCAGTAGTATAGTAGCATCCAATGAGCAGTTCTTC. The rearrangement links TRBV19 to TRBJ2-1; D is unclear. Per the germline V gene, CDR1 is LNHDA and CDR2 is SQIVND (reference sequence). V was shortened by 1 base and J by 6 bases, with 7 bases between the two germline ends. The CDR3 extends over 13 amino acids.

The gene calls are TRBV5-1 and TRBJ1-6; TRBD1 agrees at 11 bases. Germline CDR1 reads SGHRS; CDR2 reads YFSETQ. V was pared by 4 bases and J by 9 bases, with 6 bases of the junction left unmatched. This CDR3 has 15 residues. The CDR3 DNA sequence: TGCGCCAGCAGCATCGGACAGGGGGCTTTTTCACCCCTCCACTTT. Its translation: CASSIGQGAFSPLHF.

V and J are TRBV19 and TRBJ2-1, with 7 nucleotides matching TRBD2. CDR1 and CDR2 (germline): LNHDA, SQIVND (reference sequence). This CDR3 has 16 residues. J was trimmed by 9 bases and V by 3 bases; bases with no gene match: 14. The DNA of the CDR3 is TGTGCCAGTAGTATTAGCGCGGGGGTGGTTCGGGGTGAGCAGTTCTTC. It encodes CASSISAGVVRGEQFF.

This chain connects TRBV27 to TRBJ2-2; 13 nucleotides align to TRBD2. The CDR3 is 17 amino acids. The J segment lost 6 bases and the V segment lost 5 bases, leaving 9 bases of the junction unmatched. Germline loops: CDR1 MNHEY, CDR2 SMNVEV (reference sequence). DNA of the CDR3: TGTGCCAGCAGTCCGCGGACTAGCGGGAGTATGGCCGGGGAGCTGTTTTTT. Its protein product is CASSPRTSGSMAGELFF.

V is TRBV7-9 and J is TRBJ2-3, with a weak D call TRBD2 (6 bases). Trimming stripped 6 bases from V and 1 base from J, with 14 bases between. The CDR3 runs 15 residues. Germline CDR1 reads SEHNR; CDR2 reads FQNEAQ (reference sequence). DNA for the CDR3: TGTGCCAGCAGAACCGGGACGGGAGGCACAGATACGCAGTATTTT. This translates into CASRTGTGGTDTQYF.

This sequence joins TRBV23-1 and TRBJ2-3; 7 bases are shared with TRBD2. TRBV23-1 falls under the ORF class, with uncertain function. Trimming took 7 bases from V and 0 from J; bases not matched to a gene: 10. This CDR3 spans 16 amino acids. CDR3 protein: CASTTTSNISTDTQYF. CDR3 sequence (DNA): TGCGCCAGCACCACGACTAGCAATATAAGCACAGATACGCAGTATTTT.

The CDR3 reads CASSSRTGSETQYF. The CDR3 nucleotides are TGTGCCAGCAGCTCAAGGACAGGCTCAGAGACCCAGTACTTC. The chain combines TRBV13 with TRBJ2-5; 7 bases match TRBD1. There are 14 residues in the CDR3. V lost 4 bases to trimming and J lost 4 bases; unmatched junction nucleotides: 6. In germline, CDR1 is PRHDT, CDR2 FYEKMQ (reference sequence).

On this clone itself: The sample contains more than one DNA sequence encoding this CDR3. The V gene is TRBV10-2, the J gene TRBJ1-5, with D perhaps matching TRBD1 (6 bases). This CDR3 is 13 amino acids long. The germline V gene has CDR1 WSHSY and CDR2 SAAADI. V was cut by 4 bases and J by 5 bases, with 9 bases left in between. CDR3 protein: CASSGTVYQPQHF. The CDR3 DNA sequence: TGCGCCAGCAGTGGGACAGTCTATCAGCCCCAGCATTTT.

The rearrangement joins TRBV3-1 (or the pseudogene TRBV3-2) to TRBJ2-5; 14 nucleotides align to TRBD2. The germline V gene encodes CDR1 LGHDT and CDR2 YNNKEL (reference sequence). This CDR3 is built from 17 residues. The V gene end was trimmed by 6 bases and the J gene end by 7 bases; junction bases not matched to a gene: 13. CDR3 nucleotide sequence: TGTGCCAGCAGGTTCGAAACCGGGACTAGCGGGAGTAGGACCCAGTACTTC. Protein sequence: CASRFETGTSGSRTQYF.

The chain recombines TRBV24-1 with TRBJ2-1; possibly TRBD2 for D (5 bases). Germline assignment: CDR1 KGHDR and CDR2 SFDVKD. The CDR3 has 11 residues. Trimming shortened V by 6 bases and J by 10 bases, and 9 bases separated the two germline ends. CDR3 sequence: CATSRWEEQFF. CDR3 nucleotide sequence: TGTGCCACCAGTAGGTGGGAGGAGCAGTTCTTC.

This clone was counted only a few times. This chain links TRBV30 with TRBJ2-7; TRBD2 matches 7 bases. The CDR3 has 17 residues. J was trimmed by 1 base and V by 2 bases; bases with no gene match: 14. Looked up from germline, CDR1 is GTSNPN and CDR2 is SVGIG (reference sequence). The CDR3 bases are TGTGCCTGGAGTCTTCACCGGGGCGGGAGTGGGTCCTACGAGCAGTACTTC. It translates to CAWSLHRGGSGSYEQYF.

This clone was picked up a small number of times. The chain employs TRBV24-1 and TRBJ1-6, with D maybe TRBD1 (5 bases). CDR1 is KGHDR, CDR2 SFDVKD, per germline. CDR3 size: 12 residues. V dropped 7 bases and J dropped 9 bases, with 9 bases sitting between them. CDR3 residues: CATRIRVSPLHF. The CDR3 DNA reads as TGTGCCACCAGGATCAGGGTTTCACCCCTCCACTTT.

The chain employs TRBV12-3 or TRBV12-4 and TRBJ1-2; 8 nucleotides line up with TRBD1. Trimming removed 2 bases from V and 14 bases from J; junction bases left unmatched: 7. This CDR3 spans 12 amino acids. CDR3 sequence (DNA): TGTGCCAGCAGTTTAACTAAGGACAGGGAGACCTTC. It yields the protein CASSLTKDRETF.

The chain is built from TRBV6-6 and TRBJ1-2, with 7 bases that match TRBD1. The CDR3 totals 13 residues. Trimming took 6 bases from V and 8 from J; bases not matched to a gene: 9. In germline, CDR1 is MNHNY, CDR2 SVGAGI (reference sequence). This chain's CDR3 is CASSMTGTWGYTF. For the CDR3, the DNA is TGTGCCAGCAGCATGACAGGGACCTGGGGCTACACCTTC.